This TCR beta chain appears in the sequencing data of a study of cytomegalovirus exposure and HLA in healthy donors. Study-level background: Across 300 to 400 genotyped donors, around 80% landed in the Caucasian-associated ancestry cluster. Overall study results and limits: It was approximately 160 TCR beta chains that were listed as cytomegalovirus-associated. Later analysis showed TCR association rates varying by HLA locus, highest for DRB1 and lowest for HLA-C.

In germline, CDR1 is MGHRA, CDR2 YSYEKL. CDR3 size: 20 residues. V was pared by 0 bases and J by 1 base, with 11 bases of the junction left unmatched. PCR primers comprised 60 Vbeta and 13 Jbeta primers. Assay: immunoSEQ multiplex PCR; the TCRdb copy retains only in-frame clones and omits some. Here the sample spans roughly 120,000 clones, roughly two thirds being singletons. As regards this clone: Its cognate antigen is unknown.

Material for sequencing was PBMCs. The clonotype was recovered from a man younger than 40 in good health and CMV-seropositive. The gene calls are TRBV4-1 and TRBJ2-2, with TRBD1 matching 10 bases. For the CDR3, the DNA is TGCGCCAGCAGCCAAGATCACTTTGAGGGGACAGGGGTGAACACCGGGGAGCTGTTTTTT. Encoded protein: CASSQDHFEGTGVNTGELFF.